A selection of T cell receptor beta chains follows, all from one sample in a study of T cell changes during pregnancy in multiple sclerosis. Sequenced by immunoSEQ multiplex PCR; TCRdb stores in-frame clones only, minus some. This table has 68,000 or so clones, 92% appearing once. The sequenced sample was peripheral blood, obtained in the second trimester of pregnancy. Every receptor here comes from a female donor in good health, enrolled as a control in a pregnancy study. Each CDR3 is given with its conserved first and last residue. Each record gives: clone size, J gene, D gene, V gene, CDR3 DNA, CDR3 protein. A D gene is named only where the DNA matches it firmly. Clone size is shown for a subset of rows, as once, few, many or a class of expanded clone.

NA | TRBJ2-7 | TRBD1 | TRBV4-3 | TGCGCCAGCAGCCAAGACTCAGGACAGGGTTTTCGTTACGAGCAGTACTTC | CASSQDSGQGFRYEQYF
NA | TRBJ2-7 | TRBD2 | TRBV11-2 | TGTGCCAGCAGAGCTTTCCCCGGGACTAGTACCGACGAGCAGTACTTC | CASRAFPGTSTDEQYF
NA | TRBJ1-5 | TRBD1 | TRBV5-4 | TGTGCCAGCAGCCAAGGGGGCAGGGAGAATCAGCCCCAGCATTTT | CASSQGGRENQPQHF
once | TRBJ2-3 | TRBD2 | TRBV28 | TGTGCCAGCAGCCCTTACCGGTCACTAGCGGGGACGCAGTATTTT | CASSPYRSLAGTQYF
NA | TRBJ2-7 | TRBD2 | TRBV19 | TGTGCCAGTAGTGGGGTCGGGACTAGCGGGGACTACGAGCAGTACTTC | CASSGVGTSGDYEQYF
NA | TRBJ1-2 | NA | TRBV14 | TGTGCCAGCAGCACCTTCACAGGTTTCCGCGGTGGCTACACCTTC | CASSTFTGFRGGYTF
once | TRBJ1-5 | NA | TRBV21-1 | TGTGCCAGCAGCTCCCGGGCAGGAGGGCGAATCAATCAGCCCCAGCATTTT | CASSSRAGGRINQPQHF
once | TRBJ2-3 | TRBD1 | TRBV12-5 | TGTGCTAGTGCCGCTAAAGGGGGACAGGGGGTAGATACGCAGTATTTT | CASAAKGGQGVDTQYF
NA | TRBJ2-7 | TRBD1 | TRBV19 | TGTGCCACTTTCGGGCCGGGACAGGGGGAGCTTAGGGGTACCTACGAGCAGTACTTC | CATFGPGQGELRGTYEQYF
NA | TRBJ2-2 | NA | TRBV28 | TGTGCCAGCAGTTTGCCGGACTACAACACCGGGGAGCTGTTTTTT | CASSLPDYNTGELFF
NA | TRBJ1-1 | NA | TRBV14 | TGTGCCAGCAGCCTGCAGGGAGGCAACACTGAAGCTTTCTTT | CASSLQGGNTEAFF
NA | TRBJ1-6 | TRBD1 | TRBV30 | TGTGCCTGGAGTGTAGGACAGGGGGCTTCACCCCTCCACTTT | CAWSVGQGASPLHF
NA | TRBJ1-1 | TRBD1 | TRBV28 | TGTGCCAGCAGTTTTGGAACAGGGGCCGCTTACACTGAAGCTTTCTTT | CASSFGTGAAYTEAFF
NA | TRBJ1-4 | TRBD1 | TRBV5-1 | TGCGCCAGCAGCTCCAGACAGGGGACGAATGAAAAACTGTTTTTT | CASSSRQGTNEKLFF
NA | TRBJ2-5 | TRBD2 | TRBV6-5 | TGTGCCAGCAACAGGGGACTAGCAGACCAAGAGACCCAGTACTTC | CASNRGLADQETQYF
NA | TRBJ2-2 | NA | TRBV11-3 | TGTGCCAGCAGCTTCGGTTTTGGCGGGACGAACACCGGGGAGCTGTTTTTT | CASSFGFGGTNTGELFF
NA | TRBJ2-7 | NA | TRBV28 | TGTGCCAGCGTAAGCTCCGGGGACTCCACCTACGAGCAGTACTTC | CASVSSGDSTYEQYF
once | TRBJ2-7 | NA | TRBV6-1 | TGTGCCAGCAGTGAAAAATCGGGGGGACACCTCAACTACGAGCAGTACTTC | CASSEKSGGHLNYEQYF
NA | TRBJ2-3 | TRBD1 | TRBV28 | TGTGCCAGCAGTTCGGACAGGGAGACTAGCACAGATACGCAGTATTTT | CASSSDRETSTDTQYF
NA | TRBJ2-5 | TRBD2 | TRBV9 | TGTGCCAGCAGCGTAGGACTAGCGGGAGCAGAGACCCAGTACTTC | CASSVGLAGAETQYF
NA | TRBJ1-2 | NA | TRBV30 | TGTGCCTGTCGAGGGGAGGATGGCTACACCTTC | CACRGEDGYTF
NA | TRBJ2-7 | NA | TRBV11-1 | TGTGCCAGCAGTAGTACCTACTACGAGCAGTACTTC | CASSSTYYEQYF
NA | TRBJ2-1 | NA | TRBV9 | TGTGCCAGCAGCGTAGGGGCCCGCCCATCGGTTGAGCAGTTCTTC | CASSVGARPSVEQFF
NA | TRBJ2-2 | TRBD1 | TRBV6-1 | TGTGCCAGCAAGCAGGGGGCCGACACCGGGGAGCTGTTTTTT | CASKQGADTGELFF
once | TRBJ1-5 | NA | TRBV27 | TGTGCCAGCAGTTCTCTTCCTACCAGCGGCAATCAGCCCCAGCATTTT | CASSSLPTSGNQPQHF
NA | TRBJ2-7 | NA | TRBV29-1 | TGCAGCGTCCGGACGGGCTCGGGACTCGAGCAGTACTTC | CSVRTGSGLEQYF
NA | TRBJ2-3 | TRBD2 | TRBV28 | TGTGCCAGCACTGATGACCGAATAGCGGGAGGTCTAACGGATACGCAGTATTTT | CASTDDRIAGGLTDTQYF
few | TRBJ2-1 | NA | TRBV28 | TGTGCCAGCAGCCGCGGCGGGATTGCCTACAATGAGCAGTTCTTC | CASSRGGIAYNEQFF
NA | TRBJ2-3 | TRBD1 | TRBV29-1 | TGCAGCGTCAGGGGGAGTCGCGGCTCCACAGATACGCAGTATTTT | CSVRGSRGSTDTQYF
NA | TRBJ2-5 | NA | TRBV19 | TGTGCCAGTAGTACCTCGGGGATGGGAGAGACCCAGTACTTC | CASSTSGMGETQYF